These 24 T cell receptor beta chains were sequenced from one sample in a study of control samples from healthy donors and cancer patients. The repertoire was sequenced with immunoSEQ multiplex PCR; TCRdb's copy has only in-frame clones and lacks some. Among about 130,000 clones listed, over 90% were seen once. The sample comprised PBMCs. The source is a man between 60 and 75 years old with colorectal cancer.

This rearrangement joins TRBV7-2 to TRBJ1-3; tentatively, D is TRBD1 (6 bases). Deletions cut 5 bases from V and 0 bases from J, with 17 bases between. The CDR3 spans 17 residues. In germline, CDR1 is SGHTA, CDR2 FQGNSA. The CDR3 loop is CASSPIYGGASGNTIYF. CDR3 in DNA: TGTGCCAGCAGCCCTATCTACGGGGGCGCCTCTGGAAACACCATATATTTT.

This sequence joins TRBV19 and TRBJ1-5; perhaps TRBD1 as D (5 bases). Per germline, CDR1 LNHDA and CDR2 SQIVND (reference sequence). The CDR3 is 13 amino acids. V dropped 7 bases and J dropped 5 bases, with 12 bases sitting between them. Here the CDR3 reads CASTDTADQPQHF. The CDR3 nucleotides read TGTGCCAGTACGGACACGGCTGATCAGCCCCAGCATTTT.

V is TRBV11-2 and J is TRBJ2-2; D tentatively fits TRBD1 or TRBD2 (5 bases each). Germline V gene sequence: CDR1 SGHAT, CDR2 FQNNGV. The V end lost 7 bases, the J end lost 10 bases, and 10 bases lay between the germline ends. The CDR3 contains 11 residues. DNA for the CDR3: TGTGCCAGCACCGGGGCATTGGAGCTGTTTTTT. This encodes CASTGALELFF. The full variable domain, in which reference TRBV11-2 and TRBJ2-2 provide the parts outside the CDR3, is EAGVAQSPRYKIIEKRQSVAFWCNPISGHATLYWYQQILGQGPKLLIQFQNNGVVDDSQLPKDRFSAERLKGVDSTLKIQPAKLEDSAVYLCASTGALELFFGEGSRLTVL.

Here the CDR3 reads CASSLVPDSPLHF. The CDR3 DNA is TGTGCCAGCAGCCTAGTCCCTGATTCACCCCTCCACTTT. V gene TRBV5-6 combines with J gene TRBJ1-6; D unclear. The CDR3 sequence is 13 residues long. Germline loops: CDR1 SGHDT, CDR2 YYEEEE. The V end was cut by 4 bases, the J end by 8 bases, with 10 bases between.

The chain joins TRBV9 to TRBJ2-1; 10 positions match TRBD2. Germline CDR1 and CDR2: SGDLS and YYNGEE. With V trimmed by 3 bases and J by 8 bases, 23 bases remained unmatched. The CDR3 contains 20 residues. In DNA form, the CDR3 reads TGTGCCAGCAGCGGCCTACTAAGCGGGGGGGCCCAAGCCCAGTACGATGAGCAGTTCTTC. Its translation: CASSGLLSGGAQAQYDEQFF.

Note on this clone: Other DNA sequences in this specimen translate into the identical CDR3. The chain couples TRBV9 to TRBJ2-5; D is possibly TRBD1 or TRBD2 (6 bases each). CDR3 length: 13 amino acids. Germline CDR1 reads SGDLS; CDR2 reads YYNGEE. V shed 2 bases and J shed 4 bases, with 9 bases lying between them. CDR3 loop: CASSVRGGETQYF. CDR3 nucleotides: TGTGCCAGCAGCGTCAGGGGAGGAGAGACCCAGTACTTC.

The DNA for the CDR3 is TGTGCCAGCAGTTACTCCTCTATCCATACGCAGTATTTT. Translation gives CASSYSSIHTQYF. The chain is built from TRBV6-5 and TRBJ2-3; no firm D call. V lost 0 bases to trimming and J lost 7 bases, with 8 bases between them. The germline V gene encodes CDR1 MNHEY and CDR2 SVGAGI. CDR3 size: 13 residues.

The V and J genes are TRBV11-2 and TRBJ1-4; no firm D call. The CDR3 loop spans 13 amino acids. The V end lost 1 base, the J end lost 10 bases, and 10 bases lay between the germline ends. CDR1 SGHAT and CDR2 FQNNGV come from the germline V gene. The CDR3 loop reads CASSLGLTGKLFF. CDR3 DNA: TGTGCCAGCAGCTTAGGTCTAACGGGAAAACTGTTTTTT.

The CDR3 reads CASTKWRGGNTIYF. Written as DNA, the CDR3 is TGTGCCAGCACTAAATGGAGGGGAGGAAACACCATATATTTT. The chain combines TRBV5-6 with TRBJ1-3; D possibly corresponds to TRBD1 (5 bases). The CDR3 covers 14 residues. Germline values: CDR1 SGHDT, CDR2 YYEEEE. The ends were cut back, 6 bases at V and 4 bases at J, with 14 bases in the middle.

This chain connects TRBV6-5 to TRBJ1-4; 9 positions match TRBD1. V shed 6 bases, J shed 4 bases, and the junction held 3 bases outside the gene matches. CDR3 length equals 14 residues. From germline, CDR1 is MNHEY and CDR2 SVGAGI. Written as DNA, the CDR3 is TGTGCCAGCAGACCGGACAGGGGTAATGAAAAACTGTTTTTT. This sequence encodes CASRPDRGNEKLFF.

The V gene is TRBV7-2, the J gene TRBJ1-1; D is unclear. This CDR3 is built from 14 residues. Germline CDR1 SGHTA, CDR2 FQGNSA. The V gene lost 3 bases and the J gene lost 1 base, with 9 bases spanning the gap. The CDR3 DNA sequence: TGTGCCAGCAGCTTTACAGACCAGAACACTGAAGCTTTCTTT. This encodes CASSFTDQNTEAFF.

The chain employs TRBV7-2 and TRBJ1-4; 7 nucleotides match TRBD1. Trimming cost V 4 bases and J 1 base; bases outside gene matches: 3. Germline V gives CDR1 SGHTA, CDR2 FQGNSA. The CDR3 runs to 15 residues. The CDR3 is CASSSRTGTNEKLFF. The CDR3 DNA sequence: TGTGCCAGCAGCTCCCGGACAGGAACTAATGAAAAACTGTTTTTT. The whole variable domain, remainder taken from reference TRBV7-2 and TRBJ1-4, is GAGVSQSPSNKVTEKGKDVELRCDPISGHTALYWYRQSLGQGLEFLIYFQGNSAPDKSGLPSDRFSAERTGGSVSTLTIQRTQQEDSAVYLCASSSRTGTNEKLFFGSGTQLSVL.

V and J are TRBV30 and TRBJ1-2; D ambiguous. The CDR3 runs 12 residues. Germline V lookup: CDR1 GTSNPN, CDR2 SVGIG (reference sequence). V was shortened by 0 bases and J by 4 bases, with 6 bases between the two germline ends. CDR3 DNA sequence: TGTGCCTGGAGTGTAAGGAGCTATGGCTACACCTTC. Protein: CAWSVRSYGYTF.

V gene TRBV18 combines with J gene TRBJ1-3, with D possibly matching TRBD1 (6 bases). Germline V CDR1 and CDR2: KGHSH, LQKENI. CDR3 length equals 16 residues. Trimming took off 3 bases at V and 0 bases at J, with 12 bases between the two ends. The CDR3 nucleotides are TGTGCCAGCTCACCCTTTGAGACAGGCTCTGGAAACACCATATATTTT. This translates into CASSPFETGSGNTIYF.

The CDR3, as DNA: TGTGCCAGCATTCGAGGAGGGGACACTGAAGCTTTCTTT. Translation: CASIRGGDTEAFF. The chain recombines TRBV6-6 with TRBJ1-1, with a tentative D call TRBD1 (5 bases). The CDR3 extends over 13 amino acids. Germline V CDR1 and CDR2: MNHNY, SVGAGI (reference sequence). Between the trimmed V and J ends, which lost 7 bases and 3 bases, there was a span of 12 bases.

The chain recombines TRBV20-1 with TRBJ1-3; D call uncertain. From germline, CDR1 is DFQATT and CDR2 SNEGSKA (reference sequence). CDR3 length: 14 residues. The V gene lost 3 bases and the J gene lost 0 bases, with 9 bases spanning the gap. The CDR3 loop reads CSASSGNSGNTIYF. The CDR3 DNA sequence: TGCAGTGCTAGTTCAGGAAACTCTGGAAACACCATATATTTT.

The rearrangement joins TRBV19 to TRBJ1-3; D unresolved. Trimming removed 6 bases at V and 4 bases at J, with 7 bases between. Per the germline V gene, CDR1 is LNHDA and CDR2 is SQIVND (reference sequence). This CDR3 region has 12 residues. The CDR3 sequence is CASRRDGNTIYF. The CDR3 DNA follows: TGTGCCAGTAGGCGAGACGGAAACACCATATATTTT.

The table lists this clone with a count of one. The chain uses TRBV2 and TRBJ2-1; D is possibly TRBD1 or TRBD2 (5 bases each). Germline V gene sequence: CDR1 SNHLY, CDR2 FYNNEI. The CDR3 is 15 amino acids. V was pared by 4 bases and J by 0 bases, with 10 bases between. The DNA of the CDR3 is TGTGCCAGCAGTGGAGAGGGGAGCTCCTACAATGAGCAGTTCTTC. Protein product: CASSGEGSSYNEQFF.

CDR3 sequence: CASSSRVGEETQYF. DNA of the CDR3: TGTGCCAGTAGTAGCAGGGTTGGGGAAGAGACCCAGTACTTC. The chain employs TRBV19 and TRBJ2-5, with D perhaps TRBD1 (5 bases). Germline loops: CDR1 LNHDA, CDR2 SQIVND (reference sequence). The CDR3 sequence is 14 residues long. V was cut by 4 bases and J by 3 bases, with 12 bases left in between.

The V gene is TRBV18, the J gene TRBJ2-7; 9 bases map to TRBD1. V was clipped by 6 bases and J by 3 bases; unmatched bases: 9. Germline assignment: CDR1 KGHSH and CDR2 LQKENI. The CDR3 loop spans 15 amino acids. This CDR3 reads CASSPGQGSLYEQYF. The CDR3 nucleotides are TGTGCCAGCTCCCCAGGACAGGGGAGTCTCTACGAGCAGTACTTC.

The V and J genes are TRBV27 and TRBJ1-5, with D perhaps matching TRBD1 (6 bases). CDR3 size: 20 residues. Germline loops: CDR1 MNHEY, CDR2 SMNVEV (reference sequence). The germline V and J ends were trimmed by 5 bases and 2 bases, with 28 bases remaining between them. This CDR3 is CASSRGGWLGGGEGNQPQHF. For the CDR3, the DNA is TGTGCCAGCAGTCGAGGGGGTTGGCTGGGAGGGGGGGAAGGCAATCAGCCCCAGCATTTT.

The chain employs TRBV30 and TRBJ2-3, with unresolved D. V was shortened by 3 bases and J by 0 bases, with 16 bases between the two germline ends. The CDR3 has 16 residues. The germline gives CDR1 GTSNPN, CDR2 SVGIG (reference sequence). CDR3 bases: TGTGCCTGGAGCTGGCGGCCCGACACTAGCACAGATACGCAGTATTTT. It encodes CAWSWRPDTSTDTQYF.

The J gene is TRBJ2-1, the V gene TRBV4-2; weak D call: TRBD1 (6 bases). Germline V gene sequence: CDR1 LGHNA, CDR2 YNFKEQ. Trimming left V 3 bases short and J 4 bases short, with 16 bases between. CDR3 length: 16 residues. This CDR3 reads CASSQSGQGKYNEQFF. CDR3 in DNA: TGTGCCAGCAGCCAGAGTGGGCAGGGGAAATACAATGAGCAGTTCTTC.

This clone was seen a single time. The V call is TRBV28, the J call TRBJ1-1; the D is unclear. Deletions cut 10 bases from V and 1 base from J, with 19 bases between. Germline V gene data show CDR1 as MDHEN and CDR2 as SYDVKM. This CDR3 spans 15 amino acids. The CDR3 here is CAITPHSPTNTEAFF. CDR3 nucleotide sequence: TGTGCCATCACTCCCCACTCCCCGACGAACACTGAAGCTTTCTTT.